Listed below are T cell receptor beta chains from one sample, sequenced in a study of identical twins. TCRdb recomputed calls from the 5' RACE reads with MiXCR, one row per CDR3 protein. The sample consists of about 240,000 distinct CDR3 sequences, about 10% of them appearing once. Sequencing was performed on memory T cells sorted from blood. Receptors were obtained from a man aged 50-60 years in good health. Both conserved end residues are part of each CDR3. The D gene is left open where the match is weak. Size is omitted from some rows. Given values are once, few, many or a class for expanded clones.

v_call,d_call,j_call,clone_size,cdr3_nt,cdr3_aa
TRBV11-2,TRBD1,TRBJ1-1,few,TGTGCCAGCAGCCAGGACCGGGACAGGGAAGCTTTCTTT,CASSQDRDREAFF
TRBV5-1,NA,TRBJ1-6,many,TGCGCCAGCAGCTTGGTTACAGACTGGAATTCACCCCTCCACTTT,CASSLVTDWNSPLHF
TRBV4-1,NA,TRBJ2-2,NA,TGCGCCAGCAGCCAAGAACACCAGGCGACCGGGGAGCTGTTTTTT,CASSQEHQATGELFF
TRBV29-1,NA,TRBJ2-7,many,TGCAGCGTTGGAGAAGGGAGAGGCGAGCAGTACTTC,CSVGEGRGEQYF
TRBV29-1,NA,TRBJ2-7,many,TGCAGCGCCGAAGCCCTATACGAGCAGTACTTC,CSAEALYEQYF
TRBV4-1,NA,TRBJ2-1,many,TGCGCCAGCAGCCGCTCATCTAGTGGGGCACACTCCTACAATGAGCAGTTCTTC,CASSRSSSGAHSYNEQFF
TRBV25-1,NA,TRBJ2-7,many,TGTGCCAGCAGTGAGCACGCCTACGAGCAGTACTTC,CASSEHAYEQYF
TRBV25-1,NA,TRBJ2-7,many,TGTGCCAGCAGTGATTCCAGAGGTAGCTACGAGCAGTACTTC,CASSDSRGSYEQYF
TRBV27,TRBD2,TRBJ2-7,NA,TGTGCCAGCAGCTGGGGGCGGGGGGCTTCCTACGAGCAGTACTTC,CASSWGRGASYEQYF
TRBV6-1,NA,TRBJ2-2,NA,TGTGTTATCGGGGAGCCCAACACCGGGGAGCTGTTTTTT,CVIGEPNTGELFF
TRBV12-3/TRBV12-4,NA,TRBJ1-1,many,TGTGCCAGCAGACTCAGGGAGAACACTGAAGCTTTCTTT,CASRLRENTEAFF
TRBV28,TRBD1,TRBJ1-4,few,TGTGCCAGCAGTGACAGGGTAGAACTGTTTTTT,CASSDRVELFF
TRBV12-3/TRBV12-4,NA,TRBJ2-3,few,TGTGCCAGCAGCCTTAGGGGGGCTGGAGATACGCAGTATTTT,CASSLRGAGDTQYF
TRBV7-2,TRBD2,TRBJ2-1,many,TGTGCCAGCAGCCCCTTCGCGGGAGCCGAGCAGTTCTTC,CASSPFAGAEQFF
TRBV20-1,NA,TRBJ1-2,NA,TGCAGTGCTACCAGGGGCAACTATGGCTACACCTTC,CSATRGNYGYTF
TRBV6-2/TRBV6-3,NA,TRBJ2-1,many,TGTGCCAGCAGTTATAGGTGGGAGCAGTTCTTC,CASSYRWEQFF
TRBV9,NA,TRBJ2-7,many,TGTGCCAGCAGCGTAGGCAGGGTGATGGGAGAGCAGTACTTC,CASSVGRVMGEQYF
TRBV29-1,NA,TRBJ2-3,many,TGCAGCGTTGAGCAGACAGTCACAGATACGCAGTATTTT,CSVEQTVTDTQYF
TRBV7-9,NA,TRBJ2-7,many,TGTGCCAGCAGGGCAATTAGCGGCAGTGAATACGAGCAGTACTTC,CASRAISGSEYEQYF
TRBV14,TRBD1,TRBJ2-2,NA,TGTGCCAGCAGCCCCAGTCCCGGGACAGTGGCCGGGGAGCTGTTTTTT,CASSPSPGTVAGELFF
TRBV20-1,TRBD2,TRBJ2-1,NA,TGCAGTGCTAGAGATTTGGGGACTAGCGGGGCGAATTACAATGAGCAGTTCTTC,CSARDLGTSGANYNEQFF
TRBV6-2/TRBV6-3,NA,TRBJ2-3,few,TGTGCCAGCAGTTCCCCTCGTTCAGAGGCGCAGTATTTT,CASSSPRSEAQYF
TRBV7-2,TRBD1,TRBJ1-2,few,TGTGCCAGCAGCACACTGACAGGGCCCGGCTATGGCTACACCTTC,CASSTLTGPGYGYTF
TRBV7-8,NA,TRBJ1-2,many,TGTGCCAGCAGCTTAGCTCAGGGGCGAGGAGGCTACACCTTC,CASSLAQGRGGYTF
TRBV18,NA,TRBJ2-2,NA,TGTGCCAGCTCACCACGATACCCCAACACCGGGGAGCTGTTTTTT,CASSPRYPNTGELFF
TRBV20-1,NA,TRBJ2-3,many,TGCAGTGCTACCGGTCAACTCCCAGATACGCAGTATTTT,CSATGQLPDTQYF
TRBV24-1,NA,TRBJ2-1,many,TGTGCCACCAGTGACCAAAACTCCGAATCCTACAATGAGCAGTTCTTC,CATSDQNSESYNEQFF
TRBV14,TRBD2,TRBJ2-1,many,TGTGCCAGCAGCCAAGGGTGGGAGGGCCTGAATGAGCAGTTCTTC,CASSQGWEGLNEQFF
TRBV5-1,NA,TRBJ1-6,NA,TGCGCCAGCAGCTTGAGGCAGGGGAGGTCACCCCTCCACTTT,CASSLRQGRSPLHF
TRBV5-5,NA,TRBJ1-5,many,TGTGCCAGCAGCTTGGAGAGCAATCAGCCCCAGCATTTT,CASSLESNQPQHF
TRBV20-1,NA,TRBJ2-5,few,TGCAGTGCTAGCCCCGGGCAGACGGAGACCCAGTACTTC,CSASPGQTETQYF